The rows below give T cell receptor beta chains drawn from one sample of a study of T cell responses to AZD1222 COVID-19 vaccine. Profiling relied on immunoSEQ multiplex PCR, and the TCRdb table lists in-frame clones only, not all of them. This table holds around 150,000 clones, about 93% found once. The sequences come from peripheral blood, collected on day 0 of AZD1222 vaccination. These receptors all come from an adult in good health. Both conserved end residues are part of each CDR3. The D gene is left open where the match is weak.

CASSQDDGRVDGYTF | TRBJ1-2 | 15 | TRBV14 | -
CASNGEYTEAFF | TRBJ1-1 | 12 | TRBV3-1/TRBV3-2 | -
CASSIRDREGRAFF | TRBJ1-1 | 14 | TRBV5-6 | TRBD1
CASSRDSNNSPLHF | TRBJ1-6 | 14 | TRBV7-9 | TRBD1
CASSPHGQGGTEAFF | TRBJ1-1 | 15 | TRBV4-1 | -
CASSSGTGGRTDTQYF | TRBJ2-3 | 16 | TRBV7-3 | TRBD1
CASTQWGNQPQHF | TRBJ1-5 | 13 | TRBV2 | -
CSASFLAGGETQYF | TRBJ2-5 | 14 | TRBV20-1 | TRBD2
CASSFYGGVVGEQFF | TRBJ2-1 | 15 | TRBV11-2 | TRBD2
CASSFQGAGGETQYF | TRBJ2-5 | 15 | TRBV4-1 | TRBD1
CASSRERENLFF | TRBJ2-1 | 12 | TRBV11-1 | TRBD2
CASSKAENTEAFF | TRBJ1-1 | 13 | TRBV6-4 | -
CASSLDLAGGYNEQFF | TRBJ2-1 | 16 | TRBV11-2 | TRBD2
CASSLEDSSSYNEQFF | TRBJ2-1 | 16 | TRBV7-9 | -
CASGGVGETQYF | TRBJ2-5 | 12 | TRBV9 | -
CASRATGDYGYTF | TRBJ1-2 | 13 | TRBV28 | TRBD1
CASSELRDTGELFF | TRBJ2-2 | 14 | TRBV6-1 | -
CATSRQNTGELFF | TRBJ2-2 | 13 | TRBV15 | -
CASSLASNQPQHF | TRBJ1-5 | 13 | TRBV7-6 | -
CASTLDRGSNQPQHF | TRBJ1-5 | 15 | TRBV19 | TRBD1
CATSEQGRQPQHF | TRBJ1-5 | 13 | TRBV27 | -
CTSSQSSGPPDGYTF | TRBJ1-2 | 15 | TRBV1 | -
CASSLPLVPAMDEQFF | TRBJ2-1 | 16 | TRBV5-1 | -
CASGWGSYGYTF | TRBJ1-2 | 12 | TRBV25-1 | -
CAISESLGLEEKLFF | TRBJ1-4 | 15 | TRBV10-3 | -
CASSQDRRLANTGELFF | TRBJ2-2 | 17 | TRBV4-1 | -
CACPVSGNTIYF | TRBJ1-3 | 12 | TRBV13 | -
CATSGERTKNTGELFF | TRBJ2-2 | 16 | TRBV7-9 | -
CASSPWTLNTEAFF | TRBJ1-1 | 14 | TRBV14 | -
CASSMWYGGAITDTQYF | TRBJ2-3 | 17 | TRBV19 | -
CASSVEGEGNQPQHF | TRBJ1-5 | 15 | TRBV9 | -
CASSYAPLANEKLFF | TRBJ1-4 | 15 | TRBV6-5 | -
CASSQVGQNIQYF | TRBJ2-4 | 13 | TRBV27 | -
CASSSALYGYTF | TRBJ1-2 | 12 | TRBV5-1 | -
CASSRGQVNQPQHF | TRBJ1-5 | 14 | TRBV7-9 | TRBD1
CASSLGQTTDTQYF | TRBJ2-3 | 14 | TRBV11-2 | -
CASSQEGGGSYNEQFF | TRBJ2-1 | 16 | TRBV4-2 | TRBD2